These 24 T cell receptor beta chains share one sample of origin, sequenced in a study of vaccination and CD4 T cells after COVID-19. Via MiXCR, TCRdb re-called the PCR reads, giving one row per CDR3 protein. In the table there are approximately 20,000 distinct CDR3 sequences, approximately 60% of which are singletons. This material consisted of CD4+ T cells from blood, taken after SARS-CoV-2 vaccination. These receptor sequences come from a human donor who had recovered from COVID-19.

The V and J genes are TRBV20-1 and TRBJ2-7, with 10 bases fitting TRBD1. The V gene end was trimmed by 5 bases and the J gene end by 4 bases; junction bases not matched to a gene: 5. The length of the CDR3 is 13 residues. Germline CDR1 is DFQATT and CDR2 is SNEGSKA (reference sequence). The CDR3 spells CSAPGQGVYEQYF. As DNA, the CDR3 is TGCAGTGCTCCTGGACAGGGGGTATACGAGCAGTACTTC.

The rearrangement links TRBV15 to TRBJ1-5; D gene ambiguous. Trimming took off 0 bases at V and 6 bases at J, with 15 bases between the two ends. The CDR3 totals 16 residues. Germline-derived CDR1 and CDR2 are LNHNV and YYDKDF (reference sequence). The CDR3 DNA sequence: TGTGCCACCAGCAGAGATCCAGGACGGGGAGGTCAGCCCCAGCATTTT. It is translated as CATSRDPGRGGQPQHF.

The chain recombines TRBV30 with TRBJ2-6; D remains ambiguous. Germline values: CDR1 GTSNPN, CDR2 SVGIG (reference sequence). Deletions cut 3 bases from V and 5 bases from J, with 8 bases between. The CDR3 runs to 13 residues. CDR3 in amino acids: CAWSRQWANVLTF. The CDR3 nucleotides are TGTGCCTGGAGCCGCCAGTGGGCCAACGTCCTGACTTTC.

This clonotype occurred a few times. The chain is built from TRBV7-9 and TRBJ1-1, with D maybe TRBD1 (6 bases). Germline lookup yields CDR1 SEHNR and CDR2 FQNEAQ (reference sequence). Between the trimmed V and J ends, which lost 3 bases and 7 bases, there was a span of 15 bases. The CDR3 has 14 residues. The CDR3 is CASSFKTGTFEAFF. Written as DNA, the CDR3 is TGTGCCAGCAGCTTCAAAACCGGGACATTTGAAGCTTTCTTT.

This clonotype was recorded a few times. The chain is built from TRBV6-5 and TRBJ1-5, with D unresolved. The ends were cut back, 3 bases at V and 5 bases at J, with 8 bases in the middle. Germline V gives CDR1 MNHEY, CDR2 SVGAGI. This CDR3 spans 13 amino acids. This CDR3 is CASSYSSDQPQHF. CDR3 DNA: TGTGCCAGCAGTTATTCTTCCGATCAGCCCCAGCATTTT.

This CDR3 is CASSQDRDRGPLPQHF. CDR3 sequence (DNA): TGCGCCAGCAGCCAAGATCGGGACAGGGGTCCTCTACCCCAGCATTTT. The chain combines TRBV4-1 with TRBJ1-5; 10 bases fit TRBD1. CDR1 and CDR2 from the germline V gene are MGHRA and YSYEKL. This CDR3 is 16 amino acids long. V lost 0 bases, J lost 10 bases, and 9 bases stayed unmatched.

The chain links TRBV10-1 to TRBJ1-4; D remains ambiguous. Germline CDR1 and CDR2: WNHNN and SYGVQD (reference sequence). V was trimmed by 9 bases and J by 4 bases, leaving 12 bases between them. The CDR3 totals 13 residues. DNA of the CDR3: TGCGCCAGTGGACCGGGGAATAATGAAAAACTGTTTTTT. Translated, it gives CASGPGNNEKLFF.

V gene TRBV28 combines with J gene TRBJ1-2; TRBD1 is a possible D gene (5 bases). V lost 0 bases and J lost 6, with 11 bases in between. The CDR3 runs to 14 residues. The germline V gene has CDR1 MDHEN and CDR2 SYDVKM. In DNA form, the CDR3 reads TGTGCCAGCAGTTTATGGAGGCAGGGACATGGCTACACCTTC. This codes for CASSLWRQGHGYTF.

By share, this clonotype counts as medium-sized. CDR3 coding DNA: TGTGCCACCTCGACAGGGGGGGAGAGCACTGAAGCTTTCTTT. Translated: CATSTGGESTEAFF. This chain uses TRBV6-1 with TRBJ1-1, with 9 bases that match TRBD1. Germline V gene lookup returns CDR1 MNHNS and CDR2 SASEGT. This CDR3 is built from 14 residues. J lost 4 bases, V lost 10 bases, and 10 bases had no gene match.

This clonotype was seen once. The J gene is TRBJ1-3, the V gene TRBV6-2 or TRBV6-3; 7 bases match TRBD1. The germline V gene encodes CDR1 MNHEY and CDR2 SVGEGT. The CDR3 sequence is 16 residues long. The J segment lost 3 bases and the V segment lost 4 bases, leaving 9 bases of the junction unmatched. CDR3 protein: CASSSMTGTNGNTIYF. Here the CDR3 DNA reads TGTGCCAGCAGTTCAATGACAGGGACTAATGGAAACACCATATATTTT.

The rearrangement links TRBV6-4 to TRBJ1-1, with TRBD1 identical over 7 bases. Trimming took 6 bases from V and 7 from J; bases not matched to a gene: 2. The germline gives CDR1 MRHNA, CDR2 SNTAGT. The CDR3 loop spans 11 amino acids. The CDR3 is CASRNRGEAFF. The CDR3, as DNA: TGTGCCAGCAGAAACAGGGGTGAAGCTTTCTTT.

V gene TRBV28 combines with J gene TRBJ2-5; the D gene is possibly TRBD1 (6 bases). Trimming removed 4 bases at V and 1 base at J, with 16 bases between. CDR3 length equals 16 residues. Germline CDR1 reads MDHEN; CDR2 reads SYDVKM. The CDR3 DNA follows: TGTGCCAGCAGTTCCCGCCGGGACACACTCCAAGAGACCCAGTACTTC. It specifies CASSSRRDTLQETQYF.

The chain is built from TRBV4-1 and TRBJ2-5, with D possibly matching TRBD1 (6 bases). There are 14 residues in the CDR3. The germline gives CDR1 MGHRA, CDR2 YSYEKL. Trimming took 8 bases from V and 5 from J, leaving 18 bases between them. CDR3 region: CASSRGRQAETQYF. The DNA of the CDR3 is TGCGCCAGCTCCCGTGGGCGACAGGCGGAGACCCAGTACTTC.

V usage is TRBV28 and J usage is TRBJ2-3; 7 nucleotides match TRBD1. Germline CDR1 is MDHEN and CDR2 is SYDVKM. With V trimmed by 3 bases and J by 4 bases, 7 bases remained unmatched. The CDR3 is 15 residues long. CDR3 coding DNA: TGTGCCAGCAGTTTCCAACAGGGGAGCGCAGATACGCAGTATTTT. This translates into CASSFQQGSADTQYF.

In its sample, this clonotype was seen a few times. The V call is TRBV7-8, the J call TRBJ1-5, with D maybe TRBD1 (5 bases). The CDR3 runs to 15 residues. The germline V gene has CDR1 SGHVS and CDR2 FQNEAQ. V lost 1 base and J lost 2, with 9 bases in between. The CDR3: CASSLVGGGNQPQHF. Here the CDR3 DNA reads TGTGCCAGCAGCTTAGTCGGGGGGGGCAATCAGCCCCAGCATTTT.

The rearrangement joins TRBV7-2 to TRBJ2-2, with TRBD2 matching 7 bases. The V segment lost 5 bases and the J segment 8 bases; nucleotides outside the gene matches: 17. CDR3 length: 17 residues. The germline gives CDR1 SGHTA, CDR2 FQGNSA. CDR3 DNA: TGTGCCAGCAGCCCCCCCCGCGGGAGTCTTACTTGGGGGGAGCTGTTTTTT. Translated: CASSPPRGSLTWGELFF.

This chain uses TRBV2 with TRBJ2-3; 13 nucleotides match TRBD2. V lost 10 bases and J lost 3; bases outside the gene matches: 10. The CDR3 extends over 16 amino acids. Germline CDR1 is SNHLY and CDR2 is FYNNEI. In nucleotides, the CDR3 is TGTGCCACCGGGACTAGCGGGGTAGGGGGTACAGATACGCAGTATTTT. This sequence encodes CATGTSGVGGTDTQYF.

The CDR3 DNA is TGCGCCAGCAGCTCCACAGGGGAAGGTGGGACAGATACGCAGTATTTT. It is translated as CASSSTGEGGTDTQYF. This chain joins TRBV5-1 and TRBJ2-3, with 7 bases matching TRBD1. V lost 3 bases to trimming and J lost 3 bases; unmatched junction nucleotides: 10. Looked up from germline, CDR1 is SGHRS and CDR2 is YFSETQ. The CDR3 loop spans 16 amino acids. The entire variable domain, with the rest obtained from reference TRBV5-1 and TRBJ2-3, is as follows: KAGVTQTPRYLIKTRGQQVTLSCSPISGHRSVSWYQQTPGQGLQFLFEYFSETQRNKGNFPGRFSGRQFSNSRSEMNVSTLELGDSALYLCASSSTGEGGTDTQYFGPGTRLTVL.

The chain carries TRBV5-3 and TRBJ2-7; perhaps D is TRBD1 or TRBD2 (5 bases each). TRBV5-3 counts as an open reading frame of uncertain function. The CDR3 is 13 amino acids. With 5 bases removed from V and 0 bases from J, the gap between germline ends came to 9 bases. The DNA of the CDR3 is TGTGCCAGAAGAGGGACGGGCTCCTACGAGCAGTACTTC. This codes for CARRGTGSYEQYF.

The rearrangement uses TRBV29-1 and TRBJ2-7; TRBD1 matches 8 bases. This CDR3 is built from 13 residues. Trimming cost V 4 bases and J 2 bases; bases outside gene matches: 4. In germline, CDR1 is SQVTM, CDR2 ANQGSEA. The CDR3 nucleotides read TGCAGCGTTGTAAGACAGGGGACCTACGAGCAGTACTTC. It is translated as CSVVRQGTYEQYF.

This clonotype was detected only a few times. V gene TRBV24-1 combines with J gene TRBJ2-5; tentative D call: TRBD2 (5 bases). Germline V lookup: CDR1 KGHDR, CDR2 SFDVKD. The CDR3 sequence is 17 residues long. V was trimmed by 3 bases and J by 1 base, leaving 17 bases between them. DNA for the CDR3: TGTGCCACCAGTGATGCTAGCCGGCCGCCGGCCCAAGAGACCCAGTACTTC. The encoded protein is CATSDASRPPAQETQYF.

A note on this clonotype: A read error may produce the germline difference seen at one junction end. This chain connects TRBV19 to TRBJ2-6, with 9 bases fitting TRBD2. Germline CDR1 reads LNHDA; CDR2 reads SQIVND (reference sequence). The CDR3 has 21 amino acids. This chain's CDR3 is CASSSFFWRPSGTTGANVLAF. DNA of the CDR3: TGTGCCAGTAGTAGCTTCTTTTGGCGGCCTAGCGGGACTACTGGGGCCAACGTCCTGGCTTTC.

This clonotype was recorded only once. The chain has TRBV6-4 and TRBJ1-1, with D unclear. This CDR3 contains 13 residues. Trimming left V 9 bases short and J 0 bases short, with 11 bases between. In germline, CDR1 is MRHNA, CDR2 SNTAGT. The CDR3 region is CARLHPMNTEAFF. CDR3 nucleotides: TGTGCCAGACTGCATCCAATGAACACTGAAGCTTTCTTT.

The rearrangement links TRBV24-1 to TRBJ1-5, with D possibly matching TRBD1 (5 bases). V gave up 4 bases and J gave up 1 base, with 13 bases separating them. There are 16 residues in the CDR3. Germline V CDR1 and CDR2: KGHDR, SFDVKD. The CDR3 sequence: CATSDRGGESNQPQHF. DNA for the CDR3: TGTGCCACCAGTGACCGGGGGGGAGAAAGCAATCAGCCCCAGCATTTT.